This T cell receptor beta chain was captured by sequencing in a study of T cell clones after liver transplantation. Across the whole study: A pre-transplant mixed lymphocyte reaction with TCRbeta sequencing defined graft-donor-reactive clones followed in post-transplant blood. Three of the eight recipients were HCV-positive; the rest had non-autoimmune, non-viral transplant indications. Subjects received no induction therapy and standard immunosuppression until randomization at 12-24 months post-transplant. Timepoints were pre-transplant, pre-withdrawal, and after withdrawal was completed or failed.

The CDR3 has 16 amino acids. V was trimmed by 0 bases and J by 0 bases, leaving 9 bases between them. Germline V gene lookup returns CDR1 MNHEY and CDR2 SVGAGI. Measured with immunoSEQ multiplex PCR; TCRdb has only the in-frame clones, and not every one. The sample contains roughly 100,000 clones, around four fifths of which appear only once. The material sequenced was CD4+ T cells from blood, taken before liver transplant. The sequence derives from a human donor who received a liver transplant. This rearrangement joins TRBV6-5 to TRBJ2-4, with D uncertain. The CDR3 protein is CASSYSGRVAKNIQYF. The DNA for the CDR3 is TGTGCCAGCAGTTACTCAGGGCGAGTAGCCAAAAACATTCAGTACTTC.